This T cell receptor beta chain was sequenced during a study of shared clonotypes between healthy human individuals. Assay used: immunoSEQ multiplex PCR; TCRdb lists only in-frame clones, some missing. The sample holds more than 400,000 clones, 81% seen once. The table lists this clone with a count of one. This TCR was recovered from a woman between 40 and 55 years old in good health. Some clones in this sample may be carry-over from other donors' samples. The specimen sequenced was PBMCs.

As DNA, the CDR3 is TGCGCCAGCAGGACAACAGAGGACACTGAAGCTTTCTTT. It encodes CASRTTEDTEAFF. V gene TRBV5-1 combines with J gene TRBJ1-1; no firm D call. This CDR3 has 13 residues. V was cut by 5 bases and J by 3 bases, with 11 bases left in between. Germline CDR1 SGHRS, CDR2 YFSETQ.